This record concerns one T cell receptor beta chain sequence. No cognate antigen has been identified for it. There are no base qualities to consult, and no much larger clone falls within one base. The sample originates from a study of metastatic and nonmetastatic thyroid tumors (TCRdb year 2020). Describing the broader study: For patients with malignant and with benign thyroid disease, the researchers compared repertoires between peripheral blood samples and tumor or nodule tissue samples.

Libraries came from PCR. Sequencing was carried out with an Illumina HiSeq 4000. High-throughput sequencing was used to profile the CDR3 region of the TCR beta-chain in every patient. Regarding the original processing steps: A classifier to discriminate distant-metastatic papillary thyroid cancer patients was built from CDR3 differences across clinicopathological groups. To measure repertoire diversity the researchers used the Shannon index, while the Morisita-Horn index served to gauge how similar the tumor and blood repertoires were. TCRdb ran its own pipeline on the public reads, namely fastp trimming at Q25 and MiXCR clone calling, and kept in-frame beta chains. TCRdb's processing, not the authors' own work, is the source of the V and J calls. The sample includes about 59,000 clones, with 25% to 30% observed a single time. 15% to 20% of the sample is taken by the ten largest. No treatment had been received by any patient before thyroid surgery. Using T-cell receptor beta sequencing, the researchers looked back retrospectively at clinical samples from patients, gathered between about 2011 and 2019.

The paper as a whole reports these results and caveats: In both blood and tumor samples, malignant tumors were reported to have significantly higher TCR beta diversity than benign nodules.

The CDR3 measures 14 amino acids from cysteine to phenylalanine. CDR3 DNA only is kept here, 42 bases in frame from base 1. From the germline V gene, CDR1 is MNHEY and CDR2 is SVGAGI. V lost 1 base and J lost 4 bases; the stretch between them is 9 bases long. Sample: blood. The sequence is built from TRBV6-5 and TRBJ2-3; the D gene is not confidently resolved. The receptor was isolated from a female donor with papillary thyroid cancer or a benign thyroid nodule (not recorded which). Some clones in this sample may be carry-over from other donors' samples. The CDR3 reads as follows: CASSYLGPSDTQYF. The DNA is as follows: TGTGCCAGCAGTTACTTAGGGCCCTCAGATACGCAGTATTTT.